The 23 T cell receptor beta chains below come from one sample, sequenced in a study of PD-1 blockade in classical Hodgkin lymphoma. The repertoire was sequenced with immunoSEQ multiplex PCR; TCRdb's copy has only in-frame clones and lacks some. The sample lists 38,000 or so clones; over 70% were seen once. Every patient had relapsed following autologous stem cell transplantation, and cohorts differed in brentuximab vedotin exposure. The sample consisted of peripheral blood mononuclear cells (PBMCs), taken at baseline. The receptors here all came from a human donor with classical Hodgkin lymphoma.

The V gene is TRBV4-1, the J gene TRBJ1-2; D is unclear. CDR3 length: 13 amino acids. V lost 5 bases to trimming and J lost 2 bases, with 9 bases between them. Germline lookup yields CDR1 MGHRA and CDR2 YSYEKL. The chain's CDR3 is CASSSSGNYGYTF. As DNA, the CDR3 is TGCGCCAGCAGCTCTTCGGGCAACTATGGCTACACCTTC.

This clone has a single count. The CDR3 bases are TGTGCCAGCCCCCAAGGGGGCCTCTCTGGAAACACCATATATTTT. This encodes CASPQGGLSGNTIYF. This chain links TRBV6-1 with TRBJ1-3; 7 bases align to TRBD1. This CDR3 has 15 amino acids. V trimming: 8 bases; J trimming: 0 bases; junction bases outside the gene matches: 7. Germline V CDR1 and CDR2: MNHNS, SASEGT.

V and J are TRBV6-5 and TRBJ1-2; D possibly corresponds to TRBD1 (5 bases). Germline-derived CDR1 and CDR2 are MNHEY and SVGAGI. Trimming took off 2 bases at V and 1 base at J, with 14 bases between the two ends. This CDR3 is built from 16 residues. The CDR3 DNA is TGTGCCAGCAGTTACGGGGACCCGACTTTTAACTATGGCTACACCTTC. Encoded protein: CASSYGDPTFNYGYTF.

This sequence joins TRBV29-1 and TRBJ2-5; 10 positions agree with TRBD1. The germline gives CDR1 SQVTM, CDR2 ANQGSEA. The ends lost 3 bases at V and 6 bases at J; junction bases unmatched: 4. The CDR3 runs to 13 residues. The CDR3 sequence is CSVEGQGWKTQYF. CDR3 nucleotides: TGCAGCGTTGAGGGACAGGGGTGGAAGACCCAGTACTTC.

CDR3 residues: CAWSVGHHEQFF. DNA for the CDR3: TGTGCCTGGAGTGTAGGCCACCATGAGCAGTTCTTC. The V gene is TRBV30, the J gene TRBJ2-1; D call uncertain. Trimming removed 0 bases from V and 8 bases from J, with 8 bases in between. CDR3 size: 12 residues. From germline, CDR1 is GTSNPN and CDR2 SVGIG (reference sequence).

The V and J genes are TRBV27 and TRBJ2-5, with D perhaps TRBD1 or TRBD2 (5 bases each). V was pared by 3 bases and J by 5 bases, with 10 bases between. Germline V gene sequence: CDR1 MNHEY, CDR2 SMNVEV (reference sequence). The CDR3 is 13 residues long. CDR3 in DNA: TGTGCCAGCAGTTTCGTCGGGGCGGAGACCCAGTACTTC. Its protein is CASSFVGAETQYF.

The chain employs TRBV18 and TRBJ2-7; TRBD2 matches 7 bases. The CDR3 covers 14 residues. Germline loops: CDR1 KGHSH, CDR2 LQKENI. V was pared by 10 bases and J by 6 bases, with 15 bases of the junction left unmatched. The CDR3 bases are TGTGCCACCACCTCGGGGGGTGTCCGAGGCGAGCAGTACTTC. Translated: CATTSGGVRGEQYF.

Regarding this clone: This CDR3 is also generated by other DNA sequences in the sample. CDR3 residues: CASSFGYNYGYTF. In DNA form, the CDR3 reads TGTGCCAGCAGTTTCGGTTATAACTATGGCTACACCTTC. J is TRBJ1-2 and V is TRBV27; D not certain. The V and J ends lost 3 bases and 1 base respectively, with 6 bases between them. Germline CDR1 is MNHEY and CDR2 is SMNVEV (reference sequence). The CDR3 has 13 residues.

This clone was observed a single time. The gene calls are TRBV5-6 and TRBJ2-3; D is tentatively TRBD1 or TRBD2 (5 bases each). Germline V lookup: CDR1 SGHDT, CDR2 YYEEEE. The V end lost 1 base, the J end lost 3 bases, and 12 bases lay between the germline ends. The CDR3 consists of 15 residues. The CDR3 spells CASSLSVGGTDTQYF. The CDR3 nucleotides are TGTGCCAGCAGCTTGTCAGTTGGGGGAACAGATACGCAGTATTTT.

The chain has TRBV6-5 and TRBJ1-5; D uncertain. Germline V gene lookup returns CDR1 MNHEY and CDR2 SVGAGI. The germline V and J ends were trimmed by 6 bases and 0 bases, with 12 bases remaining between them. CDR3 length: 15 residues. CDR3 sequence reads: CASSRTVYSNQPQHF. Here the CDR3 DNA reads TGTGCCAGCAGCCGGACGGTTTATAGCAATCAGCCCCAGCATTTT.

The chain is built from TRBV7-9 and TRBJ1-6, with D possibly being TRBD1 (5 bases). Per the germline V gene, CDR1 is SEHNR and CDR2 is FQNEAQ (reference sequence). The CDR3 is 15 residues long. V dropped 1 base and J dropped 10 bases, with 14 bases sitting between them. The CDR3 bases are TGTGCCAGCAGCTTAGAGTCGGCAGGGAGCTCACCCCTCCACTTT. It is translated as CASSLESAGSSPLHF.

This chain links TRBV6-4 with TRBJ2-2; 8 bases agree with TRBD2. CDR1 is MRHNA, CDR2 SNTAGT, per germline. This CDR3 comprises 16 residues. The J segment lost 3 bases and the V segment lost 3 bases, leaving 6 bases of the junction unmatched. The CDR3 here is CASSESGGADTGELFF. The CDR3 DNA reads TGTGCCAGCAGTGAATCCGGGGGGGCAGACACCGGGGAGCTGTTTTTT.

The chain is built from TRBV5-1 and TRBJ2-7, with 7 nucleotides matching TRBD1. The germline CDR1 and CDR2 sequences are SGHRS and YFSETQ. The CDR3 runs 15 residues. The trim removed 0 bases at V and 3 bases at J, leaving 6 bases unmatched. The CDR3 sequence is CASSLGPGQNYEQYF. The CDR3, as DNA: TGCGCCAGCAGCTTGGGGCCGGGACAGAACTACGAGCAGTACTTC.

The rearrangement joins TRBV5-6 to TRBJ1-1; D might be TRBD1 (5 bases). V lost 2 bases, J lost 1 base, and 9 bases lay in between. The CDR3 runs 14 residues. In germline, CDR1 is SGHDT, CDR2 YYEEEE. Here the CDR3 reads CASSFGTANTEAFF. CDR3 in DNA: TGTGCCAGCAGCTTCGGGACGGCGAACACTGAAGCTTTCTTT.

The chain combines TRBV5-4 with TRBJ1-1; TRBD1 aligns across 7 bases. From germline, CDR1 is SGHNT and CDR2 YYREEE (reference sequence). Trimming cost V 5 bases and J 8 bases; bases outside gene matches: 6. The CDR3 spans 12 residues. The CDR3: CASRPYRGEAFF. CDR3 nucleotide sequence: TGTGCCAGCAGGCCCTACAGGGGAGAAGCTTTCTTT.

The chain recombines TRBV2 with TRBJ1-2, with D uncertain. The V gene lost 5 bases and the J gene lost 7 bases, with 11 bases spanning the gap. The CDR3 runs to 12 residues. In germline, CDR1 is SNHLY, CDR2 FYNNEI. The CDR3 sequence: CASSPALTGYTF. DNA of the CDR3: TGTGCCAGCAGTCCCGCTCTTACTGGCTACACCTTC.

This clone was observed a few times. This chain joins TRBV2 and TRBJ1-3, with D maybe TRBD1 (6 bases). Trimming stripped 5 bases from V and 4 bases from J, with 18 bases between. The CDR3 is 16 residues long. The germline V gene has CDR1 SNHLY and CDR2 FYNNEI. CDR3 coding DNA: TGTGCCAGCAGTATTACAGGGACGGCCGCGGGAAACACCATATATTTT. It yields the protein CASSITGTAAGNTIYF. The entire variable domain, with the rest obtained from reference TRBV2 and TRBJ1-3, is as follows: EPEVTQTPSHQVTQMGQEVILRCVPISNHLYFYWYRQILGQKVEFLVSFYNNEISEKSEIFDDQFSVERPDGSNFTLKIRSTKLEDSAMYFCASSITGTAAGNTIYFGEGSWLTVV.

The genes are TRBV5-6 and TRBJ1-2; a weak D match, TRBD1 (5 bases). CDR3 size: 15 residues. Looked up from germline, CDR1 is SGHDT and CDR2 is YYEEEE. Deletions cut 1 base from V and 2 bases from J, with 12 bases between. The DNA for the CDR3 is TGTGCCAGCAGCTTGAGGGGCAGAATAAACTATGGCTACACCTTC. It is translated as CASSLRGRINYGYTF.

The chain has TRBV10-1 and TRBJ2-2, with 10 bases aligning to TRBD1. V was clipped by 9 bases and J by 5 bases; unmatched bases: 6. The germline V gene has CDR1 WNHNN and CDR2 SYGVQD (reference sequence). The CDR3 sequence is 14 residues long. The CDR3 nucleotides are TGCGCCAGTCGGGACAGGGGTTGGACCGGGGAGCTGTTTTTT. Its protein is CASRDRGWTGELFF.

V is TRBV10-3 and J is TRBJ1-1; 7 nucleotides line up with TRBD1. The CDR3 contains 12 residues. CDR1 and CDR2 from the germline V gene are ENHRY and SYGVKD. V lost 11 bases to trimming and J lost 6 bases; unmatched junction nucleotides: 9. CDR3 DNA: TGTGCCTCCGGCAGGGGGGGATCTGAAGCTTTCTTT. Its translation: CASGRGGSEAFF.

The table lists this clone with a count of one. The V gene is TRBV19, the J gene TRBJ2-7, with 9 positions matching TRBD1. V trimming: 11 bases; J trimming: 7 bases; junction bases outside the gene matches: 12. Germline V gives CDR1 LNHDA, CDR2 SQIVND (reference sequence). The CDR3 consists of 13 residues. Written as DNA, the CDR3 is TGTGCCTCAGCCGTGGGACAGGGTGGGGAGCAGTACTTC. Translating gives CASAVGQGGEQYF. The full variable domain, completed using reference TRBV19 and TRBJ2-7, is DGGITQSPKYLFRKEGQNVTLSCEQNLNHDAMYWYRQDPGQGLRLIYYSQIVNDFQKGDIAEGYSVSREKKESFPLTVTSAQKNPTAFYLCASAVGQGGEQYFGPGTRLTVT.

The chain uses TRBV4-2 and TRBJ2-1, with a possible D match to TRBD2 (6 bases). Trimming removed 0 bases from V and 1 base from J, with 10 bases in between. The CDR3 loop spans 16 amino acids. Germline CDR1 and CDR2: LGHNA and YNFKEQ. The CDR3 region is CASSQDRGTSYNEQFF. The CDR3 DNA follows: TGTGCCAGCAGCCAAGATCGCGGGACTTCCTACAATGAGCAGTTCTTC.

V is TRBV15 and J is TRBJ1-3, with 9 bases lining up with TRBD1. Trimming cost V 1 base and J 4 bases; bases outside gene matches: 2. The CDR3 totals 15 residues. The V gene's germline CDR1 is LNHNV and CDR2 YYDKDF (reference sequence). The CDR3 coding sequence is TGTGCCACCAGCAGAGTACAGGGGGCAGGAAACACCATATATTTT. It is translated as CATSRVQGAGNTIYF.